In this sample, the clone carrying this T cell receptor (beta chain) turned up a few times. Its antigen is as yet unknown. TCRdb keeps only in-frame clones here, not all; method: immunoSEQ multiplex PCR. The sample holds 2 million to 2.5 million clones, more than 85% seen once. These data belong to a study of shared clonotypes between healthy human individuals. Study observations and caveats: Represented diversity, genetic and exposure-history alike, was limited by few donors. Relative to their counterparts shared across all four donors, non-shared clonotypes exhibited diminished generation probabilities.

Donors, without exception, were Caucasian adults residing in Nashville, Tennessee. Splitting the CD4+ cells yielded a CD45RA+ naive subset and a CD45RA-negative memory subset. CDR1 is MNHNY, CDR2 SVGAGI, per germline (reference sequence). The CDR3 totals 12 residues. V dropped 3 bases and J dropped 8 bases, with 10 bases sitting between them. The source is a young man in good health. Some clones in this sample may be carry-over from other donors' samples. The rearrangement joins TRBV6-6 to TRBJ1-2, with a weak D call TRBD1 (5 bases). The sequenced sample consisted of naive CD4+ T cells from PBMCs. Subset indicated: CD45RA+ positively selected. CDR3 region: CASSYSGVGYTF. CDR3 coding DNA: TGTGCCAGCAGTTATTCGGGGGTAGGCTACACCTTC.